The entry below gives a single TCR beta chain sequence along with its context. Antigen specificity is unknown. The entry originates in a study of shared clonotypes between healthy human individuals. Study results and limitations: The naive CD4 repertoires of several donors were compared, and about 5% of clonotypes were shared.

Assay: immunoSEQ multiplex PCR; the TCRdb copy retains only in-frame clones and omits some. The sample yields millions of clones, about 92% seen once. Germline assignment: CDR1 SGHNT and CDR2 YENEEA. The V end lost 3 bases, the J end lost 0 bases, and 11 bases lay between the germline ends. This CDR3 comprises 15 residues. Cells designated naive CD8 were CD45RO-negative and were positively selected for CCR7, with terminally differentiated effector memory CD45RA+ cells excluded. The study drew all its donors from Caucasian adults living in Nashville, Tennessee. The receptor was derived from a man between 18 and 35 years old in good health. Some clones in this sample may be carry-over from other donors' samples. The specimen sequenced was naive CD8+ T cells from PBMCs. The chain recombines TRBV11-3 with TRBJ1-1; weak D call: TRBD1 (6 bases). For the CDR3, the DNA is TGTGCCAGCAGCTTGCACGGGGACATGAACACTGAAGCTTTCTTT. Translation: CASSLHGDMNTEAFF.